This TCR beta chain was sequenced during a study of naive and memory T cell subsets. The beta constant-region primer was an equimolar mix of two oligonucleotides covering TRBC1 and TRBC2. Four rounds of PCR amplified the ligated cDNA using nested alpha and beta constant-region primers plus SP2. MiXCR was run by TCRdb on the UMI-ligation and nested PCR reads, yielding one entry per CDR3 protein. This table has over 65,000 distinct CDR3 sequences, roughly 9.2% appearing once. Four subsets defined by CD45RA and CD27 were sorted after CD3, CD4, CD8 and live/dead staining. Germline V lookup: CDR1 DFQATT, CDR2 SNEGSKA (reference sequence). V gave up 2 bases and J gave up 1 base, with 5 bases separating them. CDR3 length equals 13 residues.

The chain has TRBV20-1 and TRBJ1-4; TRBD1 is a possible D gene (5 bases). The clonotype was recovered from a human donor in good health. Sequencing was done on a sample of naive CD8+ T cells from blood. CDR3 DNA: TGCAGTGCTAGACAGGGAACTAATGAAAAACTGTTTTTT. Amino acids: CSARQGTNEKLFF.